The T cell receptor beta chain described here comes from a study of radiotherapy plus CTLA-4 blockade in lung cancer. Study at large: In about 20% of patients, objective responses were seen; roughly 30% had disease control.

The method was immunoSEQ multiplex PCR; TCRdb's version includes in-frame clones alone and lacks a portion of them. There are 81,000 or so clones in the sample; around 78% occur only once, and about 23% lies in the top ten. General study findings and limits: Per reports, early blood T cell clone dynamics, plus interferon-beta, forecast response most strongly. In blood, TCR clones derived from the tumor expanded after radiotherapy plus ipilimumab.

The CDR3 loop spans 12 amino acids. The V end lost 1 base, the J end lost 6 bases, and 7 bases lay between the germline ends. CDR1 SGHDN and CDR2 FVKESK come from the germline V gene. Ipilimumab CTLA-4 blockade and focal radiation were given to patients with chemo-refractory metastatic non-small-cell lung cancer. Of note for this clone: The antigen remains undetermined.

The source material was peripheral blood, sampled from a patient treated with radiotherapy plus ipilimumab. The TCR comes from a human donor with non-small cell lung cancer whose response to radiotherapy plus ipilimumab could not be evaluated. Some clones in this sample may be carry-over from other donors' samples. This chain uses TRBV14 with TRBJ2-7, with D maybe TRBD2 (5 bases). This chain's CDR3 is CASSQVEGEQYF. The CDR3, as DNA: TGTGCCAGCAGCCAAGTCGAGGGCGAGCAGTACTTC.